This T cell receptor beta chain was identified during a study of T-cell reconstitution after alpha-beta-depleted transplantation in children. General study results and limits: T cells produced anew were the main source of T-cell counts and diversity one year after transplant. The study traced high day-60 TCRbeta diversity in some patients to surviving recipient T cells and thymic progenitors. Several hundred expanded graft clones reportedly were the source of alpha-beta T cells about two months after transplant.

This clonotype was found a few times. Antigen unknown. This sample's TCRbeta library carried unique molecular identifier barcodes. TCRdb recomputed calls from the PCR reads with MiXCR, one row per CDR3 protein. This table holds about 980,000 distinct CDR3 sequences, roughly 31% found once. Trimming cost V 7 bases and J 1 base; bases outside gene matches: 6. This CDR3 is 14 amino acids long. V gene TRBV12-3 or TRBV12-4 combines with J gene TRBJ1-1; 7 bases are a match to TRBD1. The sequence was obtained from a boy in the first two years of life who had a stem cell transplant for SCID, so the T cells may come from the graft donor. The material was PBMCs, mostly from graft donor cells, obtained 360 days after TCRalphabeta/CD19-depleted stem cell transplant. The CDR3 DNA reads TGTGCCAGCAACGGACAGGAGAAGAACACTGAAGCTTTCTTT. Translation: CASNGQEKNTEAFF.